The rows below give T cell receptor beta chains drawn from one sample of a study of response to subunit inactivated influenza vaccine. TCRdb analysed the RT-PCR reads with MiXCR anew, one entry per CDR3 protein. Among roughly 190,000 distinct CDR3 sequences listed, 9.5% to 15% were seen once. Another study also made use of these data, one on T cells expressing NK-cell markers.

The sequencing here drew on CD8+ T cells sorted from PBMCs, taken roughly 13 days after vaccination. Source of these receptors: a middle-aged man who received an inactivated influenza vaccine. The conserved cysteine and the conserved F or W are not part of the CDR3 here. The D gene is left open where the match is weak. Rows give clone size only sometimes, using once, few, many, or a class for an expanded clone.

AISESRGPSYTDTQY | TRBV10-3 | NA | TRBJ2-3 | TRBD1
ASSLGGGGVTDTQY | TRBV7-9 | NA | TRBJ2-3 | NA
ASSLGFGATYEQY | TRBV11-2 | few | TRBJ2-7 | NA
ASSLDGSYGYT | TRBV7-6 | NA | TRBJ1-2 | NA
ASSDFRASPLH | TRBV10-2 | few | TRBJ1-6 | NA
ASSQLLERTTSTDTQY | TRBV3-1 | many | TRBJ2-3 | NA
ASSLSTEGKLF | TRBV12-3/TRBV12-4 | few | TRBJ2-2 | NA
ASSLDGMNTEAF | TRBV4-3 | few | TRBJ1-1 | NA
ASSLEGDRGDIQY | TRBV7-6 | NA | TRBJ2-4 | TRBD1
ASSLWGSSYNEQF | TRBV28 | NA | TRBJ2-1 | NA
ATSRKPGQAIYSNQPQH | TRBV15 | few | TRBJ1-5 | TRBD1
ASSDNWKEGGGNEQF | TRBV2 | NA | TRBJ2-1 | NA
ASSQDIGLYNEQF | TRBV4-3 | NA | TRBJ2-1 | NA
ASSPRFWNTEAF | TRBV7-2 | few | TRBJ1-1 | NA
ASSPTEGGLYNEQF | TRBV3-1 | NA | TRBJ2-1 | NA
ASSLGPGTGDGYT | TRBV7-3 | few | TRBJ1-2 | TRBD1
ASSPGTYGYT | TRBV11-2 | few | TRBJ1-2 | NA
ASREGLLFNSPLH | TRBV4-1 | NA | TRBJ1-6 | NA
ASSLVVTGDNYEQY | TRBV12-3/TRBV12-4 | few | TRBJ2-7 | TRBD1
ASSLDVGTGTDTQY | TRBV7-9 | many | TRBJ2-3 | NA
ASTPSISGNTEAF | TRBV2 | NA | TRBJ1-1 | NA
SVEGQGDNEQF | TRBV29-1 | many | TRBJ2-1 | TRBD1
ASSQQSLSTDTQY | TRBV4-3 | few | TRBJ2-3 | NA
ASRFLDGSNQPQH | TRBV28 | few | TRBJ1-5 | NA
ASSLGRGGLGDEQY | TRBV7-2 | once | TRBJ2-7 | TRBD2
SARDLGGTPNEQF | TRBV20-1 | NA | TRBJ2-1 | NA
ASSFSRGAYNEQF | TRBV7-6 | NA | TRBJ2-1 | NA
ASSPVRGRSEQF | TRBV12-3/TRBV12-4 | many | TRBJ2-1 | NA
ASSQDSRGTYEQY | TRBV4-3 | NA | TRBJ2-7 | NA